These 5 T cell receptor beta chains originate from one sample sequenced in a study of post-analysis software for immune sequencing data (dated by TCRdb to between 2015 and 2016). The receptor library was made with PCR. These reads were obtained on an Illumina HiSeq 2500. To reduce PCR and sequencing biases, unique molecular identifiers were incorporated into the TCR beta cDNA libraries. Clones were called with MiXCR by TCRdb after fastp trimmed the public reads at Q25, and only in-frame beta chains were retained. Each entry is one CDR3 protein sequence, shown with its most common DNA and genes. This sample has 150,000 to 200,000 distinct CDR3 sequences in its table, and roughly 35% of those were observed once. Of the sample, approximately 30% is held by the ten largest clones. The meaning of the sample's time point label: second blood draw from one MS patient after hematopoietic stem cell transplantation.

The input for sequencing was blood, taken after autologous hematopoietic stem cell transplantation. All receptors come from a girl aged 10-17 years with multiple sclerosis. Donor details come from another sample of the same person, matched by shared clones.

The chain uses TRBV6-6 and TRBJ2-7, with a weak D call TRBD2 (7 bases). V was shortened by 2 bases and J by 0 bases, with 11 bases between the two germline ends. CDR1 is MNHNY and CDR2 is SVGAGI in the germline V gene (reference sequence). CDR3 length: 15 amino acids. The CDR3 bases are TGTGCCAGCAGTTACGGGGGGGCCCTCTCCTACGAGCAGTACTTC. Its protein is CASSYGGALSYEQYF.

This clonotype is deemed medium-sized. Here the CDR3 DNA reads TGCGCCAGCAGCTTGCGATTAGCGGGAGGGCCCCACGAGCAGTACTTC. Encoded protein: CASSLRLAGGPHEQYF. The rearrangement uses TRBV5-1 and TRBJ2-7; TRBD2 agrees at 11 bases. The ends lost 1 base at V and 5 bases at J; junction bases unmatched: 8. The V gene's germline CDR1 is SGHRS and CDR2 YFSETQ. The CDR3 runs to 16 residues.

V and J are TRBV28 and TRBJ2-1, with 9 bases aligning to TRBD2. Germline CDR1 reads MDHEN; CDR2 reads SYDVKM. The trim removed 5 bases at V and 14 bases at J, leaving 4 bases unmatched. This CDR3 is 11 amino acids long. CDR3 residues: CASSTQREEFF. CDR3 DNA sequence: TGTGCCAGCAGTACCCAGCGGGAGGAGTTCTTC.

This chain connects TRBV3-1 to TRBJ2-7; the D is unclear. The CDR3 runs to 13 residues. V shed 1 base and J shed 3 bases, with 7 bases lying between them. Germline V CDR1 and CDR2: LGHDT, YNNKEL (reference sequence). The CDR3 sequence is CASSQVHNYEQYF. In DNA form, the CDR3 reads TGTGCCAGCAGCCAAGTACACAACTACGAGCAGTACTTC.

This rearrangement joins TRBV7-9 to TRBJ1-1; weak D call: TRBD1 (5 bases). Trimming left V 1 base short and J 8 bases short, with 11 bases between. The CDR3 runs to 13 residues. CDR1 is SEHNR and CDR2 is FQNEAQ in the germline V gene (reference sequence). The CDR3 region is CASSLDGAVEAFF. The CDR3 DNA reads TGTGCCAGCAGCTTAGATGGGGCTGTGGAAGCTTTCTTT.